These 25 T cell receptor beta chains came from one sample sequenced in a study of glioma-infiltrating T cells. TCR alpha and beta CDR3 regions were amplified from RNA using iRepertoire nested multiplex PCR. Using its own MiXCR run on the multiplex PCR reads, TCRdb lists one record per CDR3 protein. The table records 300,000 to 400,000 distinct CDR3 sequences, roughly 41% of them present only once. Sequences were obtained from glioma tissue, nonneoplastic brain tissue, or PBMCs (not recorded which). These receptors all stem from a human donor with low-grade glioma or glioblastoma, undergoing nonglioma brain surgery, or in good health (not recorded which).

V and J are TRBV20-1 and TRBJ2-1; 7 nucleotides match TRBD2. Trimming cost V 1 base and J 13 bases; bases outside gene matches: 16. The germline CDR1 and CDR2 sequences are DFQATT and SNEGSKA (reference sequence). The CDR3 runs to 15 residues. The DNA for the CDR3 is TGCAGTGCTAGAGTCGCCCTAGCGGAGAGCGGTGATCAGTTCTTC. Protein product: CSARVALAESGDQFF.

V and J are TRBV6-6 and TRBJ2-2; D ambiguous. This CDR3 has 14 residues. Germline lookup yields CDR1 MNHNY and CDR2 SVGAGI (reference sequence). V lost 5 bases and J lost 6, with 13 bases in between. The CDR3 sequence: CASSLQEPAGELFF. DNA of the CDR3: TGTGCCAGCAGTCTGCAGGAGCCGGCCGGGGAGCTGTTTTTT.

This clonotype was seen ten or more times. The V call is TRBV7-8, the J call TRBJ2-7; the match to TRBD1 covers 10 bases. CDR1 is SGHVS and CDR2 is FQNEAQ in the germline V gene. The CDR3 is 15 amino acids. Trimming cost V 4 bases and J 6 bases; bases outside gene matches: 9. The CDR3 DNA follows: TGTGCCAGCAGCTCCATGAGGGGGACAGGGGTCGAGCAGTACTTC. This codes for CASSSMRGTGVEQYF.

The sample holds many counts of this clonotype. The V and J genes are TRBV20-1 and TRBJ1-2; possibly TRBD1 for D (6 bases). The ends were cut back, 3 bases at V and 4 bases at J, with 15 bases in the middle. Germline loops: CDR1 DFQATT, CDR2 SNEGSKA (reference sequence). The CDR3 covers 14 residues. CDR3 sequence: CSARRTGLGYGYTF. In DNA, the CDR3 is TGCAGTGCTAGGAGAACAGGGTTAGGCTATGGCTACACCTTC.

About this clonotype: A much larger clone is a single base away; this may be a read error. This chain connects TRBV6-1 to TRBJ2-4, with D uncertain. This CDR3 has 15 amino acids. V lost 4 bases and J 0 bases, leaving 10 bases between the germline ends. CDR1 and CDR2 from the germline V gene are MNHNS and SASEGT. This CDR3 reads CASSAVTLAKNIQYF. The CDR3 DNA sequence: TGTGCCAGCAGTGCGGTGACCCTAGCCAAAAACATTCAGTACTTC.

This clonotype appeared a few times. The chain carries TRBV20-1 and TRBJ2-7; possibly TRBD1 for D (6 bases). Germline values: CDR1 DFQATT, CDR2 SNEGSKA (reference sequence). Trimming took off 3 bases at V and 0 bases at J, with 12 bases between the two ends. This CDR3 spans 14 amino acids. The CDR3, as DNA: TGCAGTGCTAGCAGGACAGCGAGCTCCTACGAGCAGTACTTC. As protein: CSASRTASSYEQYF.

On this clonotype: This clone may be a read error of a much larger clone one base away. The chain is built from TRBV6-2 or TRBV6-3 and TRBJ2-7; perhaps TRBD2 as D (6 bases). Germline CDR1 and CDR2: MNHEY and SVGEGT. The V and J ends lost 5 bases and 7 bases respectively, with 27 bases between them. This CDR3 spans 17 amino acids. CDR3 protein: CASSLRPTGPGGNEQYF. CDR3 nucleotides: TGTGCCAGCAGTCTTCGGCCAACAGGACCCGGGGGAAATGAGCAGTACTTC.

This chain joins TRBV4-1 and TRBJ2-1; either TRBD1 or TRBD2 may fit D (5 bases each). This CDR3 has 17 residues. Trimming cost V 2 bases and J 5 bases, with 19 bases left between them. Germline assignment: CDR1 MGHRA and CDR2 YSYEKL. The CDR3 DNA follows: TGCGCCAGCAGCCAACTCCCCGGAGGATGGGGCCACAATGAGCAGTTCTTC. Its protein is CASSQLPGGWGHNEQFF.

The sample holds a few counts of this clonotype. This chain uses TRBV11-2 with TRBJ1-1; no clear D. V gave up 9 bases and J gave up 7 bases, with 9 bases separating them. The CDR3 consists of 10 residues. CDR1 is SGHAT, CDR2 FQNNGV, per germline. CDR3 DNA: TGTGCCAGGAGGGTAATTGAAGCTTTCTTT. Translation gives CARRVIEAFF. Full variable domain (remainder filled in from reference TRBV11-2 and TRBJ1-1): EAGVAQSPRYKIIEKRQSVAFWCNPISGHATLYWYQQILGQGPKLLIQFQNNGVVDDSQLPKDRFSAERLKGVDSTLKIQPAKLEDSAVYLCARRVIEAFFGQGTRLTVV.

The chain combines TRBV7-3 with TRBJ2-3; 8 bases agree with TRBD2. The CDR3 has 14 residues. The germline V gene encodes CDR1 SGHTA and CDR2 FQGTGA. V was pared by 5 bases and J by 2 bases, with 3 bases of the junction left unmatched. The CDR3: CASSTSGPTDTQYF. Written as DNA, the CDR3 is TGTGCCAGCAGCACTAGCGGCCCCACAGATACGCAGTATTTT.

This clonotype was observed a handful of times. The CDR3 loop reads CASSPTSGRGETQYF. DNA for the CDR3: TGCGCCAGCAGCCCGACTAGCGGGAGAGGGGAGACCCAGTACTTC. This chain uses TRBV4-3 with TRBJ2-5, with 12 bases fitting TRBD2. The germline gives CDR1 LGHNA, CDR2 YSLEER. The CDR3 covers 15 residues. Trimming took 4 bases from V and 5 from J; bases not matched to a gene: 5.

This clonotype was counted ten times or more. CDR3 sequence reads: CASRRGQPNEQFF. CDR3 coding DNA: TGTGCCAGCAGGAGGGGACAGCCCAATGAGCAGTTCTTC. This chain links TRBV28 with TRBJ2-1; 7 bases align to TRBD1. The trim removed 6 bases at V and 6 bases at J, leaving 5 bases unmatched. The V gene's germline CDR1 is MDHEN and CDR2 SYDVKM. This CDR3 spans 13 amino acids. The full variable domain, its missing parts supplied by reference TRBV28 and TRBJ2-1, is DVKVTQSSRYLVKRTGEKVFLECVQDMDHENMFWYRQDPGLGLRLIYFSYDVKMKEKGDIPEGYSVSREKKERFSLILESASTNQTSMYLCASRRGQPNEQFFGPGTRLTVL.

V is TRBV18 and J is TRBJ2-3; D is uncertain. Germline V lookup: CDR1 KGHSH, CDR2 LQKENI. The CDR3 is 12 residues long. Trimming removed 5 bases at V and 3 bases at J, with 6 bases between. The CDR3 spells CASSTQTDTQYF. CDR3 DNA sequence: TGTGCCAGCTCAACTCAAACAGATACGCAGTATTTT.

This clonotype has at least ten counts. The chain couples TRBV3-1 to TRBJ1-4; D remains unclear. V lost 4 bases and J lost 7, with 13 bases in between. This CDR3 contains 14 residues. Per germline, CDR1 LGHDT and CDR2 YNNKEL (reference sequence). This CDR3 is CASSRSTLSEKLFF. CDR3 DNA sequence: TGTGCCAGCAGCCGGTCGACGCTGTCTGAAAAACTGTTTTTT.

The J gene is TRBJ2-7, the V gene TRBV10-3; D not resolved. V was trimmed by 9 bases and J by 2 bases, leaving 17 bases between them. The CDR3 has 14 residues. In germline, CDR1 is ENHRY, CDR2 SYGVKD. The CDR3 loop is CAIRNRARTYEQYF. The CDR3 region has the DNA TGTGCCATTAGGAATCGGGCGCGTACCTACGAGCAGTACTTC.

This chain uses TRBV6-2 or TRBV6-3 with TRBJ2-3, with D tentatively TRBD1 or TRBD2 (6 bases each). V was trimmed by 6 bases and J by 5 bases, leaving 18 bases between them. The germline gives CDR1 MNHEY, CDR2 SVGEGT. The CDR3 is 15 amino acids. This CDR3 reads CASSPSSVGGDTQYF. In DNA, the CDR3 is TGTGCCAGCAGCCCCTCTAGCGTAGGGGGAGATACGCAGTATTTT.

This clonotype appeared many times. The chain links TRBV6-2 or TRBV6-3 to TRBJ1-1; D is uncertain. CDR1 is MNHEY, CDR2 SVGEGT, per germline. CDR3 size: 15 residues. V was cut by 2 bases and J by 3 bases, with 13 bases left in between. The CDR3 is CASSYVRGFDTEAFF. The CDR3 region has the DNA TGTGCCAGCAGTTACGTCCGGGGTTTTGACACTGAAGCTTTCTTT.

This clonotype has only one observation. Germline is not matched at one junction end, which may reflect a read error. V is TRBV4-1 and J is TRBJ2-1, with D unresolved. Germline values: CDR1 MGHRA, CDR2 YSYEKL. CDR3 length: 14 residues. The CDR3 here is CASNQAQVYNEQFF. CDR3 bases: TGCGCCAGCAACCAAGCCCAGGTGTACAATGAGCAGTTCTTC.

This clonotype was counted a single time. Since a much larger clone is just one base distant, this may be a read error. This chain uses TRBV20-1 with TRBJ1-1, with 7 bases identical to TRBD1. From germline, CDR1 is DFQATT and CDR2 SNEGSKA (reference sequence). CDR3 length equals 11 residues. The chain's CDR3 is CGAYMTGEAFF. For the CDR3, the DNA is TGCGGTGCTTACATGACAGGGGAAGCTTTCTTT.

This clonotype has a handful of counts. The chain carries TRBV7-2 and TRBJ2-1; D tentatively fits TRBD1 or TRBD2 (5 bases each). Germline V CDR1 and CDR2: SGHTA, FQGNSA. V was shortened by 1 base and J by 8 bases, with 12 bases between the two germline ends. There are 14 residues in the CDR3. In DNA form, the CDR3 reads TGTGCCAGCAGCTTAGTGGGTTTGGGACATGAGCAGTTCTTC. This gives the protein CASSLVGLGHEQFF.

For this clonotype: This clone may be a read error of a much larger clone one base away. The rearrangement joins TRBV15 to TRBJ2-7; D possibly uses TRBD1 or TRBD2 (5 bases each). CDR3 length equals 15 residues. Looked up from germline, CDR1 is LNHNV and CDR2 is YYDKDF (reference sequence). Trimming cost V 1 base and J 1 base, with 11 bases left between them. This CDR3 is CATSRGGKESYEQYF. As DNA, the CDR3 is TGTGCCACCAGCAGAGGGGGGAAGGAATCCTACGAGCAGTACTTC.

This clonotype came up a few times. The rearrangement links TRBV4-2 to TRBJ2-7, with 8 bases aligning to TRBD1. Losses at the gene ends were 5 bases for V and 4 bases for J; bases not matched to a gene: 16. Germline lookup yields CDR1 LGHNA and CDR2 YNFKEQ. The CDR3 runs to 17 residues. The CDR3 nucleotides are TGTGCCAGCAGCGTACAACAGGGGCAGGGGGCCTCTTACGAGCAGTACTTC. Protein: CASSVQQGQGASYEQYF.

As for this clonotype: This clone may be a read error of a much larger clone one base away. This chain links TRBV7-2 with TRBJ2-7; a possible D gene is TRBD2 (6 bases). The CDR3 has 14 amino acids. V gave up 5 bases and J gave up 6 bases, with 17 bases separating them. Germline assignment: CDR1 SGHTA and CDR2 FQGNSA. As DNA, the CDR3 is TGTGCCAGCAGCCCCGCCGGGAGACACTTCGAGCAGTACTTC. Its translation is CASSPAGRHFEQYF.

For this clonotype: At one end, the junction sequence differs from germline, possibly due to a read error. This chain joins TRBV6-2 or TRBV6-3 and TRBJ1-4; 7 bases match TRBD1. The CDR3 spans 15 residues. In germline, CDR1 is MNHEY, CDR2 SVGEGT. For the CDR3, the DNA is TGTGCCAGCAGTGACACAGGGGCGTCTAATGAAAGACTGTTTTTT. Its protein is CASSDTGASNERLFF.

The rearrangement joins TRBV20-1 to TRBJ2-1; a weak D match, TRBD1 (5 bases). The CDR3 totals 15 residues. V was cut by 2 bases and J by 6 bases, with 17 bases left in between. Germline assignment: CDR1 DFQATT and CDR2 SNEGSKA (reference sequence). Here the CDR3 DNA reads TGCAGTGCTAGAAGGGGCAGTTTTCCGGCCAATGAGCAGTTCTTC. Its protein is CSARRGSFPANEQFF.